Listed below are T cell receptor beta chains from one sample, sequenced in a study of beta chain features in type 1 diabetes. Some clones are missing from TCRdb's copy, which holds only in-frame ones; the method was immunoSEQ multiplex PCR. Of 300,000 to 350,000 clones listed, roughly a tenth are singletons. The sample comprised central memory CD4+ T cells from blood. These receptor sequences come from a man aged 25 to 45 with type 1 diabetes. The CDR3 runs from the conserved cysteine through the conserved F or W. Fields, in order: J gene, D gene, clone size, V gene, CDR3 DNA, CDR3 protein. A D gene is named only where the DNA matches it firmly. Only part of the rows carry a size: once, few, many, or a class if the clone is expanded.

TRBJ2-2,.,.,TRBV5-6,TGTGCCAGCACCCGGAATTACGCCGGGGAGCTGTTTTTT,CASTRNYAGELFF
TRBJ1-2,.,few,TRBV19,TGTGCCAGTAGTGGGAGGGGACGGAACTATGGCTACACCTTC,CASSGRGRNYGYTF
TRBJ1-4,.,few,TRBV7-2,TGTGCCAGCAGCTTCCGGGACGGCAGAAATGAAAAACTGTTTTTT,CASSFRDGRNEKLFF
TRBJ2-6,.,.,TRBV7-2,TGTGCCAGCAGCCTCTCAGGGACCGGGGCCAACGTCCTGACTTTC,CASSLSGTGANVLTF
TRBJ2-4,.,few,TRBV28,TGTGCCAGCAGTGTTCAGGGGCAAGCCAAAAACATTCAGTACTTC,CASSVQGQAKNIQYF
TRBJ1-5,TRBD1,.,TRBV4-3,TGCGCCAGCAGCATCCGGACAGGGGAACAGCCCCAGCATTTT,CASSIRTGEQPQHF
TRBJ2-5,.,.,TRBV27,TGTGCCAGCAGTTTTCCAGGCCAAGAGACCCAGTACTTC,CASSFPGQETQYF
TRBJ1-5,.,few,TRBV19,TGTGCCAGTAGGGGGGCGGTAGGCAATCAGCCCCAGCATTTT,CASRGAVGNQPQHF
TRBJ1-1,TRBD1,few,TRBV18,TGTGCCAGCTCACCCTCGACAGGGGGCTGGGCTGAAGCTTTCTTT,CASSPSTGGWAEAFF
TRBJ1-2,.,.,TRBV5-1,TGCGCCAGCAGCTTGGGCGGGGAGTTTTCCTATGGCTACACCTTC,CASSLGGEFSYGYTF
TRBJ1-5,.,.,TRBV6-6,TGTGCCAGCAGTGCACAGGAATGGCAGCCCCAGCATTTT,CASSAQEWQPQHF
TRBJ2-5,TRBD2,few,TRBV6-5,TGTGCCAGCAGTTACGGACTAGGAGAGACCCAGTACTTC,CASSYGLGETQYF
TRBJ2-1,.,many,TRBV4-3,TGCGCCAGCAGCCAAAGCAATGAGCAGTTCTTC,CASSQSNEQFF
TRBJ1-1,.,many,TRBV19,TGTGCCAGTTCAGTCCAATGGGGGACTGAAGCTTTCTTT,CASSVQWGTEAFF
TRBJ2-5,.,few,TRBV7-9,TGTGCCAGCAGCTCCGGCGGGAAGGAGACCCAGTACTTC,CASSSGGKETQYF
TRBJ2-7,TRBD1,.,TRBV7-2,TGTGCCAGCAGCTTGGAACAGGGGGCGCCCCACTTC,CASSLEQGAPHF
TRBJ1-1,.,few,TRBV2,TGTGCCAGCAGGAGGGAGAGCACTGAAGCTTTCTTT,CASRRESTEAFF
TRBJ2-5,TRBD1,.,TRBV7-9,TGTGCCAGCAGCTTAGGGGGACAGAGAGTGGAGACCCAGTACTTC,CASSLGGQRVETQYF
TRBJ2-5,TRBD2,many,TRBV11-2,TGTGCCAGCAGCCCGACTAGCGGGGGGGAGACCCAGTACTTC,CASSPTSGGETQYF
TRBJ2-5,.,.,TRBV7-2,TGTGCCAGCAGCTTAGTACAGGGCCAGGAGACCCAGTACTTC,CASSLVQGQETQYF
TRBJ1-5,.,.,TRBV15,TGTGCCACCAGCCATAGGGGGCAGCCCCAGCATTTT,CATSHRGQPQHF
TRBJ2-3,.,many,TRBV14,TGTGCCAGCAGCCCCCGACCGACGGATACGCAGTATTTT,CASSPRPTDTQYF
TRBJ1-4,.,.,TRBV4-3,TGCGCCAGCAGCCAGACCTACTTGAATGAAAAACTGTTTTTT,CASSQTYLNEKLFF
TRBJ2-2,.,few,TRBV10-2,TGCGCCAGCAGTCTACAGAGTGCGAACACCGGGGAGCTGTTTTTT,CASSLQSANTGELFF
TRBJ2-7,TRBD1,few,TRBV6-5,TGTGCCAGCAGTTATGACAGGGGCCCTATTGAGCAGTACTTC,CASSYDRGPIEQYF
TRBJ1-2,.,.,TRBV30,TGTGCCTGGAGTAGGCAGGGCTACTATGGCTACACCTTC,CAWSRQGYYGYTF
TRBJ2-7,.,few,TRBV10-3,TGTGCCATCAGTGACTTTGGGTTTGGAAACTACGAGCAGTACTTC,CAISDFGFGNYEQYF
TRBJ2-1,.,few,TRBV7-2,TGTGCCAGCAGCTTAGCGGGGCTCTCCTACAATGAGCAGTTCTTC,CASSLAGLSYNEQFF
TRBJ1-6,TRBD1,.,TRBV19,TGTGCCAGTAGCCGCCGGGACAGCTCGAATTCACCCCTCCACTTT,CASSRRDSSNSPLHF
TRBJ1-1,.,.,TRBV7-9,TGTGCCAGCAGCCCCCGGGAGGGCTTGAACACTGAAGCTTTCTTT,CASSPREGLNTEAFF
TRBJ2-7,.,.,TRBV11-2,TGTGCCAGCAGCTTAGACAGAGACTCGGCCTACGAGCAGTACTTC,CASSLDRDSAYEQYF
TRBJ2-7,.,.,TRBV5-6,TGTGCCAGCAGCTTGGGCAGCTCCTACGAGCAGTACTTC,CASSLGSSYEQYF
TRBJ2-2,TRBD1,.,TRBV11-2,TGTGCCAGCAGCCCTACCATAGGGACAGCAGACGCGAACACCGGGGAGCTGTTTTTT,CASSPTIGTADANTGELFF